These 30 T cell receptor beta chains originate from one sample sequenced in a study of shared clonotypes between healthy human individuals. As defined, naive CD8 cells were CD45RO-negative and positively selected for CCR7, with terminally differentiated effector memory CD45RA+ cells excluded. Clones were read by immunoSEQ multiplex PCR, and TCRdb kept only the in-frame ones, dropping some. Here the sample spans roughly 1,800,000 clones, approximately 94% being singletons. Sample: naive CD8+ T cells sorted from blood. Receptor source: a man aged 18 to 35 in good health.

The DNA of the CDR3 is TGTGCCAGCAGCCCCGAGGGGCTTGGTGTAAGTGAGCAGTTCTTC. It yields the protein CASSPEGLGVSEQFF. This chain links TRBV7-9 with TRBJ2-1; perhaps D is TRBD1 or TRBD2 (5 bases each). CDR1 and CDR2 from the germline V gene are SEHNR and FQNEAQ (reference sequence). The CDR3 runs 15 residues. V was clipped by 5 bases and J by 9 bases, with 20 bases between them.

Comments on this clone: The sample has other DNA sequences that encode this CDR3 too. The rearrangement links TRBV7-9 to TRBJ2-7; D may match TRBD1 or TRBD2 (5 bases each). Trimming took 5 bases from V and 2 from J, leaving 10 bases between them. The CDR3 is made up of 13 amino acids. CDR1 and CDR2 from the germline V gene are SEHNR and FQNEAQ (reference sequence). CDR3 DNA sequence: TGTGCCAGCAGCCTGGGACGGACCTACGAGCAGTACTTC. Its protein product is CASSLGRTYEQYF. Full variable domain (remainder filled in from reference TRBV7-9 and TRBJ2-7): DTGVSQNPRHKITKRGQNVTFRCDPISEHNRLYWYRQTLGQGPEFLTYFQNEAQLEKSRLLSDRFSAERPKGSFSTLEIQRTEQGDSAMYLCASSLGRTYEQYFGPGTRLTVT.

J is TRBJ2-2 and V is TRBV9, with unresolved D. Germline lookup yields CDR1 SGDLS and CDR2 YYNGEE. The CDR3 spans 12 residues. With 3 bases removed from V and 6 bases from J, the gap between germline ends came to 6 bases. This CDR3 is CASSAPPGELFF. CDR3 bases: TGTGCCAGCAGCGCCCCCCCCGGGGAGCTGTTTTTT.

J is TRBJ2-5 and V is TRBV11-3; 10 nucleotides line up with TRBD1. The CDR3 covers 14 residues. Trimming removed 5 bases from V and 3 bases from J; junction bases left unmatched: 3. The germline gives CDR1 SGHNT, CDR2 YENEEA. In nucleotides, the CDR3 is TGTGCCAGCAGCACCGGGACAGGGGAAGAGACCCAGTACTTC. Its translation: CASSTGTGEETQYF. Full variable domain (rest looked up from reference TRBV11-3 and TRBJ2-5): EAGVVQSPRYKIIEKKQPVAFWCNPISGHNTLYWYLQNLGQGPELLIRYENEEAVDDSQLPKDRFSAERLKGVDSTLKIQPAELGDSAVYLCASSTGTGEETQYFGPGTRLLVL.

This chain links TRBV5-4 with TRBJ2-3, with 8 bases aligning to TRBD1. The germline CDR1 and CDR2 sequences are SGHNT and YYREEE (reference sequence). V gave up 5 bases and J gave up 1 base; unmatched junction bases: 15. The CDR3 sequence is 18 residues long. This CDR3 reads CASSFDLGQGIGTDTQYF. In DNA form, the CDR3 reads TGTGCCAGCAGTTTTGACCTCGGACAGGGAATCGGCACAGATACGCAGTATTTT.

The chain couples TRBV19 to TRBJ2-1; the D gene is possibly TRBD2 (5 bases). The CDR3 covers 15 residues. V lost 7 bases to trimming and J lost 0 bases, with 13 bases between them. Germline V gene lookup returns CDR1 LNHDA and CDR2 SQIVND (reference sequence). CDR3 coding DNA: TGTGCCAGTACCCCTAGTGGGAGCTCCTACAATGAGCAGTTCTTC. It yields the protein CASTPSGSSYNEQFF.

As for this clone: The sample has other DNA sequences that encode this CDR3 too. The chain joins TRBV27 to TRBJ1-2; the D is unclear. V lost 2 bases to trimming and J lost 2 bases, with 9 bases between them. CDR1 is MNHEY, CDR2 SMNVEV, per germline (reference sequence). This CDR3 spans 14 amino acids. In nucleotides, the CDR3 is TGTGCCAGCAGTTTAAGTTCCGGCAACTATGGCTACACCTTC. It yields the protein CASSLSSGNYGYTF.

V usage is TRBV28 and J usage is TRBJ1-2; tentatively, D is TRBD1 (6 bases). CDR1 is MDHEN, CDR2 SYDVKM, per germline. The CDR3 extends over 16 amino acids. Trimming shortened V by 2 bases and J by 8 bases, and 21 bases separated the two germline ends. The CDR3 region is CASSLGVGQSYVGYTF. DNA of the CDR3: TGTGCCAGCAGTTTAGGAGTCGGACAGTCCTATGTGGGCTACACCTTC.

This chain uses TRBV6-5 with TRBJ2-5; possible D gene TRBD1, 6 bases. V gave up 0 bases and J gave up 0 bases, with 8 bases separating them. The germline CDR1 and CDR2 sequences are MNHEY and SVGAGI. CDR3 length equals 15 residues. CDR3 sequence reads: CASSYSGAYQETQYF. The DNA of the CDR3 is TGTGCCAGCAGTTACTCGGGGGCGTACCAAGAGACCCAGTACTTC.

The count of this clone is one. The genes are TRBV9 and TRBJ2-3, with unresolved D. The germline V gene has CDR1 SGDLS and CDR2 YYNGEE. Trimming cost V 0 bases and J 4 bases, with 9 bases left between them. The CDR3 has 14 residues. As DNA, the CDR3 is TGTGCCAGCAGCGTAGAGGATCAACCAGATACGCAGTATTTT. Its translation is CASSVEDQPDTQYF. Based on the CDR3 plus reference TRBV9 and TRBJ2-3, the full variable domain is DSGVTQTPKHLITATGQRVTLRCSPRSGDLSVYWYQQSLDQGLQFLIQYYNGEERAKGNILERFSAQQFPDLHSELNLSSLELGDSALYFCASSVEDQPDTQYFGPGTRLTVL.

The V call is TRBV10-3, the J call TRBJ1-1; D perhaps matches TRBD1 (5 bases). Germline V gene sequence: CDR1 ENHRY, CDR2 SYGVKD. This CDR3 contains 18 residues. Trimming left V 0 bases short and J 1 base short, with 18 bases between. DNA for the CDR3: TGTGCCATCAGTGAGTCAGGGGCTGGACGTTACTCGAACACTGAAGCTTTCTTT. Translated, it gives CAISESGAGRYSNTEAFF.

The chain couples TRBV5-8 to TRBJ2-3; D is ambiguous. V lost 3 bases, J lost 2 bases, and 13 bases lay in between. Germline lookup yields CDR1 SGHTS and CDR2 YDEGEE. This CDR3 contains 15 residues. The CDR3 nucleotides are TGTGCCAGCAGCTACGGACGGTTTCTCACAGATACGCAGTATTTT. This encodes CASSYGRFLTDTQYF.

Worth noting for this clone: In the same sample, other DNA sequences code for this CDR3. The chain employs TRBV11-2 and TRBJ2-1; 8 nucleotides line up with TRBD2. This CDR3 is 14 amino acids long. Losses at the gene ends were 2 bases for V and 3 bases for J; bases not matched to a gene: 0. Per the germline V gene, CDR1 is SGHAT and CDR2 is FQNNGV. The CDR3 is CASSLSGGYNEQFF. Written as DNA, the CDR3 is TGTGCCAGCAGCTTAAGCGGGGGCTACAATGAGCAGTTCTTC.

The chain combines TRBV5-5 with TRBJ1-4; TRBD1 aligns across 7 bases. J gave up 5 bases and V 3 bases, and 7 bases lay outside the gene matches. The CDR3 has 15 amino acids. Germline V gene data show CDR1 as SGHKS and CDR2 as YYEKEE (reference sequence). The chain's CDR3 is CASSSWTGKNEKLFF. The CDR3 coding sequence is TGTGCCAGCAGCTCTTGGACAGGCAAGAATGAAAAACTGTTTTTT.

A word on this clone: This sample also contains other DNA sequences that code for the same CDR3. This sequence joins TRBV27 and TRBJ2-7, with TRBD2 identical over 10 bases. Germline trimming cut 6 bases from V and 0 bases from J; bases unmatched to any gene: 5. CDR3 length: 15 amino acids. The germline CDR1 and CDR2 sequences are MNHEY and SMNVEV (reference sequence). CDR3 nucleotides: TGTGCCAGCAGCTTAGCGGGGGGACTCTCCTACGAGCAGTACTTC. Translated: CASSLAGGLSYEQYF.

This clone was seen once. The J gene is TRBJ1-3, the V gene TRBV9; D is possibly TRBD1 (5 bases). Germline V lookup: CDR1 SGDLS, CDR2 YYNGEE. The CDR3 covers 16 residues. V shed 3 bases and J shed 3 bases, with 16 bases lying between them. CDR3 region: CASSDRPGPYGNTIYF. The CDR3 DNA is TGTGCCAGCAGCGACAGGCCGGGACCCTATGGAAACACCATATATTTT. Looking up the rest from reference TRBV9 and TRBJ1-3 gives the full variable domain: DSGVTQTPKHLITATGQRVTLRCSPRSGDLSVYWYQQSLDQGLQFLIQYYNGEERAKGNILERFSAQQFPDLHSELNLSSLELGDSALYFCASSDRPGPYGNTIYFGEGSWLTVV.

V and J are TRBV27 and TRBJ2-2; D assignment may be TRBD1 or TRBD2 (5 bases each). The V end lost 0 bases, the J end lost 8 bases, and 10 bases lay between the germline ends. Germline V gene data show CDR1 as MNHEY and CDR2 as SMNVEV (reference sequence). There are 14 residues in the CDR3. CDR3 protein: CASSLSGVVGELFF. As DNA, the CDR3 is TGTGCCAGCAGTTTATCGGGGGTCGTAGGGGAGCTGTTTTTT.

This clone was detected once. The junction departs from germline at one end; a sequencing error may be responsible. The chain employs TRBV5-4 and TRBJ2-1, with 9 bases identical to TRBD2. CDR3 size: 14 residues. Germline loops: CDR1 SGHNT, CDR2 YYREEE (reference sequence). This CDR3 is CASSLGIAGGPEVF. The CDR3 nucleotides read TGTGCCAGCAGCTTAGGGATCGCGGGGGGGCCCGAAGTCTTC.

V and J are TRBV11-2 and TRBJ1-1, with TRBD1 identical over 9 bases. V was clipped by 1 base and J by 4 bases; unmatched bases: 4. CDR3 length: 15 amino acids. Germline lookup yields CDR1 SGHAT and CDR2 FQNNGV. The CDR3 DNA reads TGTGCCAGCAGCTTAGGAGACAGGGGGATCACTGAAGCTTTCTTT. It specifies CASSLGDRGITEAFF.

The chain recombines TRBV7-9 with TRBJ1-3, with a weak D call TRBD1 (5 bases). V was pared by 9 bases and J by 3 bases, with 12 bases between. The V gene's germline CDR1 is SEHNR and CDR2 FQNEAQ (reference sequence). This CDR3 has 13 residues. The CDR3 sequence: CASTGGDGNTIYF. The CDR3 nucleotides are TGTGCCAGTACCGGAGGGGATGGAAACACCATATATTTT.

This chain links TRBV7-6 with TRBJ2-3, with D possibly being TRBD2 (5 bases). Germline-derived CDR1 and CDR2 are SGHVS and FNYEAQ. CDR3 length: 16 residues. Deletions cut 5 bases from V and 2 bases from J, with 17 bases between. The CDR3 loop reads CASSDHSVANTDTQYF. CDR3 bases: TGTGCCAGCAGCGACCATTCCGTAGCGAACACAGATACGCAGTATTTT.

The gene calls are TRBV7-6 and TRBJ1-3, with a weak D call TRBD1 (5 bases). The CDR3 is made up of 15 amino acids. V dropped 4 bases and J dropped 0 bases, with 10 bases sitting between them. Germline-derived CDR1 and CDR2 are SGHVS and FNYEAQ. The CDR3 sequence is CASSSRESSGNTIYF. The CDR3, as DNA: TGTGCCAGCAGCTCCAGGGAGAGCTCTGGAAACACCATATATTTT.

The chain joins TRBV5-4 to TRBJ2-7, with D perhaps assigned TRBD1 or TRBD2 (5 bases each). The CDR3 totals 12 residues. Trimming stripped 3 bases from V and 3 bases from J, with 7 bases between. From germline, CDR1 is SGHNT and CDR2 YYREEE (reference sequence). Here the CDR3 reads CASSWDDYEQYF. CDR3 in DNA: TGTGCCAGCAGCTGGGACGACTACGAGCAGTACTTC.

A word on this clone: Different DNA sequences within this sample yield the same CDR3. The V and J genes are TRBV4-1 and TRBJ2-2; tentative D call: TRBD2 (5 bases). Trimming shortened V by 0 bases and J by 5 bases, and 7 bases separated the two germline ends. The CDR3 sequence is 14 residues long. CDR1 and CDR2 (germline): MGHRA, YSYEKL. The chain's CDR3 is CASSQDRLTGELFF. The CDR3 DNA reads as TGCGCCAGCAGCCAAGATCGACTAACCGGGGAGCTGTTTTTT.

The chain employs TRBV28 and TRBJ2-3, with 12 nucleotides matching TRBD2. Germline-derived CDR1 and CDR2 are MDHEN and SYDVKM. The length of the CDR3 is 16 residues. V lost 5 bases, J lost 5 bases, and 8 bases stayed unmatched. The CDR3 region has the DNA TGTGCCAGCAGTCGGCTAGCGGGGGGGCCAGGAGATACGCAGTATTTT. Amino acid sequence: CASSRLAGGPGDTQYF.

This clone was picked up a small number of times. This specimen includes other DNA sequences encoding the same CDR3. V and J are TRBV4-1 and TRBJ1-1, with unresolved D. Germline V gene data show CDR1 as MGHRA and CDR2 as YSYEKL. The CDR3 has 12 amino acids. V shed 2 bases and J shed 0 bases, with 1 base lying between them. The DNA of the CDR3 is TGCGCCAGCAGCCAAATGAACACTGAAGCTTTCTTT. Amino acids: CASSQMNTEAFF.

The chain has TRBV29-1 and TRBJ1-1, with unresolved D. Germline assignment: CDR1 SQVTM and CDR2 ANQGSEA. CDR3 length equals 12 residues. The V gene lost 3 bases and the J gene lost 7 bases, with 12 bases spanning the gap. CDR3 protein: CSVDDGEYEAFF. CDR3 DNA: TGCAGCGTTGATGACGGGGAATATGAAGCTTTCTTT.

V and J are TRBV13 and TRBJ2-5; 8 nucleotides match TRBD1. CDR1 and CDR2 (germline): PRHDT, FYEKMQ (reference sequence). V gave up 0 bases and J gave up 4 bases; unmatched junction bases: 7. CDR3 length: 16 residues. This chain's CDR3 is CASSLGVTGVLETQYF. The CDR3 DNA reads as TGTGCCAGCAGCTTAGGCGTGACAGGGGTCCTAGAGACCCAGTACTTC.

This clone was recorded once. J is TRBJ1-4 and V is TRBV10-2, with 7 bases fitting TRBD1. CDR3 length: 15 amino acids. Germline CDR1 and CDR2: WSHSY and SAAADI. V was pared by 2 bases and J by 14 bases, with 14 bases of the junction left unmatched. CDR3 sequence (DNA): TGCGCCAGCAGTGAGGGAACAGGGGTACTGGGTGATCTGTTTTTT. It codes for CASSEGTGVLGDLFF.

V gene TRBV4-1 combines with J gene TRBJ2-7; TRBD2 is a possible D gene (6 bases). Germline CDR1 reads MGHRA; CDR2 reads YSYEKL. V lost 0 bases and J 6 bases, leaving 12 bases between the germline ends. CDR3 size: 14 residues. This chain's CDR3 is CASSQDPAAGEQYF. CDR3 nucleotide sequence: TGCGCCAGCAGCCAAGATCCAGCAGCGGGCGAGCAGTACTTC.